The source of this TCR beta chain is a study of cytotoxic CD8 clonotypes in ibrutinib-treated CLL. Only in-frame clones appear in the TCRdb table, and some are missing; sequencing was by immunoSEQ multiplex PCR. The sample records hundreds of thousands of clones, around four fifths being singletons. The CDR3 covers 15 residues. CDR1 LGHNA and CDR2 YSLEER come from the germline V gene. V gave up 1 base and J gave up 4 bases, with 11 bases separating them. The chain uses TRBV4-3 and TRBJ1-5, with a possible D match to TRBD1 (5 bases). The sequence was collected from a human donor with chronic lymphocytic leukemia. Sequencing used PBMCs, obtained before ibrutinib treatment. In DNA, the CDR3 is TGCGCCAGCAGCCAAGTACGCCAGGGAAATCAGCCCCAGCATTTT. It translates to CASSQVRQGNQPQHF.